The clone carrying this TCR beta chain came up many times. Its target is unknown. This sample was taken from a study of identical twins. A universal primer binding site was introduced by template switching. The final cDNA contained unique molecular identifiers. In TCRdb, the 5' RACE reads were re-called with MiXCR into one record per CDR3 protein. The table shows around 250,000 distinct CDR3 sequences, with approximately 8.6% occurring only once. V was pared by 7 bases and J by 2 bases, with 12 bases between. The CDR3 is made up of 12 amino acids. Germline V gene data show CDR1 as SQVTM and CDR2 as ANQGSEA. The study, taken as a whole, reports: A lower insertion count was a feature of abundant cord blood beta clonotypes, with no such feature in memory repertoires.

Separately, the same data were catalogued under a study of yellow fever vaccine responses in identical twins. Per that paper: Twin vaccine T cell responses reportedly seemed partly convergent, partly personalized.

The sample was CD8+ T cells sorted from blood. The gene calls are TRBV29-1 and TRBJ2-7; a weak D match, TRBD1 (5 bases). This clonotype originated in a woman between 18 and 29 years old in good health. CDR3 amino acids: CSAAGITYEQYF. Written as DNA, the CDR3 is TGCAGCGCTGCAGGGATTACCTACGAGCAGTACTTC.